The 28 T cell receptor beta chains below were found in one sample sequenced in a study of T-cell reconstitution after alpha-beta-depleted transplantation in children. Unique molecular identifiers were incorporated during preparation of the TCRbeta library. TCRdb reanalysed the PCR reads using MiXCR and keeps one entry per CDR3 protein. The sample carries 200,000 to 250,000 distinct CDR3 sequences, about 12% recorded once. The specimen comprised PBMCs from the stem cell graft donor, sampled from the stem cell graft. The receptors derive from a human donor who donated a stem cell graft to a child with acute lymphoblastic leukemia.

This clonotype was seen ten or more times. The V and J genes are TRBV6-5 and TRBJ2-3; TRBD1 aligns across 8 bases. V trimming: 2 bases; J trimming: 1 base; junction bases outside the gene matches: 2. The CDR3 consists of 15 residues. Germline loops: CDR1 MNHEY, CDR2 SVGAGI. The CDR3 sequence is CASSYQGQGTDTQYF. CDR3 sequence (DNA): TGTGCCAGCAGTTACCAGGGACAGGGCACAGATACGCAGTATTTT.

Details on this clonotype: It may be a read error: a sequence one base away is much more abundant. CDR3: CGSSQVAPGRSSYEQYF. CDR3 nucleotides: TGTGGCAGCAGCCAAGTAGCGCCGGGAAGGAGCTCCTACGAGCAGTACTTC. The chain links TRBV4-2 to TRBJ2-7, with D maybe TRBD2 (5 bases). This CDR3 comprises 17 residues. Germline CDR1 and CDR2: LGHNA and YNFKEQ.

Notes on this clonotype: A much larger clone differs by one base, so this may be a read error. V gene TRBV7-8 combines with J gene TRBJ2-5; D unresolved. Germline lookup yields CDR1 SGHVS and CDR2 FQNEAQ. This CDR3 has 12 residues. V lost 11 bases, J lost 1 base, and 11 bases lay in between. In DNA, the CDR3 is TGTGCCCTCCGCTGGGTCCAAGAGACCCAGTACTTC. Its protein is CALRWVQETQYF.

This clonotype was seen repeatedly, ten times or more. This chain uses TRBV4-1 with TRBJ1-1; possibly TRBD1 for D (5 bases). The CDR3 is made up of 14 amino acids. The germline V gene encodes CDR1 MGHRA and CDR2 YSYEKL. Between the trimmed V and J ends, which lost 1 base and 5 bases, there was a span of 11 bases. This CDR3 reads CASSQGAGRTEAFF. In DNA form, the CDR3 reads TGCGCCAGCAGCCAAGGGGCAGGGCGGACTGAAGCTTTCTTT.

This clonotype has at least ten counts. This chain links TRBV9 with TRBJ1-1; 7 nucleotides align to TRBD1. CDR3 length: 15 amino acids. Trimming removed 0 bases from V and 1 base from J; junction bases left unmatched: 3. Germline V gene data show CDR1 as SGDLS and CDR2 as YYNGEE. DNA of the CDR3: TGTGCCAGCAGCGTAGCACAGGGGCCGAACACTGAAGCTTTCTTT. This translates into CASSVAQGPNTEAFF.

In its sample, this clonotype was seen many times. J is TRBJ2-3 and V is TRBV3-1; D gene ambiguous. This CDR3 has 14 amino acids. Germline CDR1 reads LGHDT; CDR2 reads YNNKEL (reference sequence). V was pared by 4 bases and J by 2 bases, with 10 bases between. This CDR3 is CASSPNHFTDTQYF. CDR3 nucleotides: TGTGCCAGCAGCCCAAATCACTTCACAGATACGCAGTATTTT.

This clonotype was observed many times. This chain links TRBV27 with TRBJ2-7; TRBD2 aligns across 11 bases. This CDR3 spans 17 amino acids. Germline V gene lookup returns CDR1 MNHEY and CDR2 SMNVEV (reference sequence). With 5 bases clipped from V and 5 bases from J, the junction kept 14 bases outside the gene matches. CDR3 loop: CASSPPLIAGGSHEQYF. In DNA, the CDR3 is TGTGCCAGCAGTCCCCCCCTGATAGCGGGAGGGAGCCACGAGCAGTACTTC.

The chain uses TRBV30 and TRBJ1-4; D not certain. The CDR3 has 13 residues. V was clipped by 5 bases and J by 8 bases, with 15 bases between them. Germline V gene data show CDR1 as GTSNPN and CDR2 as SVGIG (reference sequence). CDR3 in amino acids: CAWSPGVREKLFF. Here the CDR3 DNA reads TGTGCCTGGTCCCCCGGGGTCCGGGAAAAACTGTTTTTT.

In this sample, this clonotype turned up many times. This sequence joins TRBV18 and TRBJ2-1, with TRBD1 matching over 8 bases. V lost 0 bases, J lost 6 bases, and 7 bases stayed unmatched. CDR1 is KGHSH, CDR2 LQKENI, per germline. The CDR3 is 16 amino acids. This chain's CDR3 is CASSPPTGGLGNEQFF. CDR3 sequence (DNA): TGTGCCAGCTCACCACCTACAGGGGGGCTGGGCAATGAGCAGTTCTTC.

The chain's CDR3 is CASSLAPWGRREGVYEQYF. The CDR3 DNA sequence: TGTGCCAGCAGCTTAGCCCCTTGGGGAAGGCGGGAGGGCGTCTACGAGCAGTACTTC. The chain links TRBV7-2 to TRBJ2-7; 9 bases match TRBD2. Per the germline V gene, CDR1 is SGHTA and CDR2 is FQGNSA. This CDR3 region has 19 residues. V gave up 0 bases and J gave up 3 bases; unmatched junction bases: 15.

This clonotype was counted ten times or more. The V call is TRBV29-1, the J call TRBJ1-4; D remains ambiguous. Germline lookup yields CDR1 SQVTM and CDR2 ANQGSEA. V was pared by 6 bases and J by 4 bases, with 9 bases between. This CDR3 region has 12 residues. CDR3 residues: CSVRENNEKLFF. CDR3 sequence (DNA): TGCAGCGTACGGGAAAATAATGAAAAACTGTTTTTT. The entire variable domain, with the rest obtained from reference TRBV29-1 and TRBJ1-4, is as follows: SAVISQKPSRDICQRGTSLTIQCQVDSQVTMMFWYRQQPGQSLTLIATANQGSEATYESGFVIDKFPISRPNLTFSTLTVSNMSPEDSSIYLCSVRENNEKLFFGSGTQLSVL.

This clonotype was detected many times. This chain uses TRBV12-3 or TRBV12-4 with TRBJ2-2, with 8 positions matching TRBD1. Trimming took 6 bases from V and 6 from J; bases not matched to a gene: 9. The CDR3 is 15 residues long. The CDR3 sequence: CASSSPQGGPGELFF. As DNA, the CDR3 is TGTGCCAGCAGCTCCCCACAGGGGGGTCCCGGGGAGCTGTTTTTT.

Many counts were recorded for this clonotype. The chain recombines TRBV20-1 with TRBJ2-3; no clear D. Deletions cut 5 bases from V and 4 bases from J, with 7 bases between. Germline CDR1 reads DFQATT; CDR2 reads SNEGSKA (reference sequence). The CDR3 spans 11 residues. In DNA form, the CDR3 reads TGCAGTGCTCCCCTTGCAGATACGCAGTATTTT. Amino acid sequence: CSAPLADTQYF.

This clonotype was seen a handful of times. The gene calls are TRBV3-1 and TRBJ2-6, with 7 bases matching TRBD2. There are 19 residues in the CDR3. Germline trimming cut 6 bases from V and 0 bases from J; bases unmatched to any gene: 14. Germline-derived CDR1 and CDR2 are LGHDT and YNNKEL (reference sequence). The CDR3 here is CASSSPGTTFFSGANVLTF. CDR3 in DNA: TGTGCCAGCAGTTCACCCGGGACTACCTTTTTCTCTGGGGCCAACGTCCTGACTTTC.

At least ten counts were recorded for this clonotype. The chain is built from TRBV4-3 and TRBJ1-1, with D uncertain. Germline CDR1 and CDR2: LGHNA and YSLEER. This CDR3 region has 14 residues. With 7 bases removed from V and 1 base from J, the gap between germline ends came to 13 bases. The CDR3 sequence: CASTSSWQNTEAFF. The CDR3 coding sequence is TGCGCCAGCACCTCTTCTTGGCAGAACACTGAAGCTTTCTTT.

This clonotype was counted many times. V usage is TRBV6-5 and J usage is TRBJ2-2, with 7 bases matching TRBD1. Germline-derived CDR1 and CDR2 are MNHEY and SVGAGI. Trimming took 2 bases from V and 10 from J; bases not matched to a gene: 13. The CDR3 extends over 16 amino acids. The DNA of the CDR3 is TGTGCCAGCAGTTACAATAGGCGACAGGGCATGGTGGAGCTGTTTTTT. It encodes CASSYNRRQGMVELFF.

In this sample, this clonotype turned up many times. This CDR3 is CAVRRTNTDTQYF. The CDR3 region has the DNA TGTGCGGTTCGGAGGACCAACACAGATACGCAGTATTTT. The rearrangement links TRBV6-2 or TRBV6-3 to TRBJ2-3; D perhaps matches TRBD2 (5 bases). The germline gives CDR1 MNHEY, CDR2 SVGEGT. The length of the CDR3 is 13 residues.

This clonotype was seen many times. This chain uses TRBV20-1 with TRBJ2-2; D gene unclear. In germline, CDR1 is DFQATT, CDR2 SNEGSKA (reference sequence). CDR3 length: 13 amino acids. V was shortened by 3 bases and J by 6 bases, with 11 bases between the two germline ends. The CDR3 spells CSARLALAGELFF. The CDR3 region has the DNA TGCAGTGCTAGGTTGGCCCTTGCCGGGGAGCTGTTTTTT.

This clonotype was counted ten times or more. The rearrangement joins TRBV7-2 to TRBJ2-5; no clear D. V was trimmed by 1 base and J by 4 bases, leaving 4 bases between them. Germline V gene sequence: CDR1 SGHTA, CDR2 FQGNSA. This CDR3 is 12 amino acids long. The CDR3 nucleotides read TGTGCCAGCAGCTTAGGCAGAGAGACCCAGTACTTC. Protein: CASSLGRETQYF. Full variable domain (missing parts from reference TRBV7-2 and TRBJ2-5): GAGVSQSPSNKVTEKGKDVELRCDPISGHTALYWYRQSLGQGLEFLIYFQGNSAPDKSGLPSDRFSAERTGGSVSTLTIQRTQQEDSAVYLCASSLGRETQYFGPGTRLLVL.

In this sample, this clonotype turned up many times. CDR3 amino acids: CASSDTQAVGYTF. As DNA, the CDR3 is TGCGCCAGCAGCGACACTCAGGCAGTGGGCTACACCTTC. The chain joins TRBV5-1 to TRBJ1-2, with D unclear. The CDR3 sequence is 13 residues long. Trimming cost V 4 bases and J 8 bases, with 15 bases left between them. Germline V lookup: CDR1 SGHRS, CDR2 YFSETQ.

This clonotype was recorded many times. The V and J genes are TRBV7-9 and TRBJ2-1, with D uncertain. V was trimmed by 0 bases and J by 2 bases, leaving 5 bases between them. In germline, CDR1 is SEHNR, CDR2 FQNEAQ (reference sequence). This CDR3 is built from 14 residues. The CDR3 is CASSLAGTYNEQFF. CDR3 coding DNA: TGTGCCAGCAGCTTAGCAGGGACCTACAATGAGCAGTTCTTC. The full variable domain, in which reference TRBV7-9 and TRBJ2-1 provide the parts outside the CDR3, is DTGVSQNPRHKITKRGQNVTFRCDPISEHNRLYWYRQTLGQGPEFLTYFQNEAQLEKSRLLSDRFSAERPKGSFSTLEIQRTEQGDSAMYLCASSLAGTYNEQFFGPGTRLTVL.

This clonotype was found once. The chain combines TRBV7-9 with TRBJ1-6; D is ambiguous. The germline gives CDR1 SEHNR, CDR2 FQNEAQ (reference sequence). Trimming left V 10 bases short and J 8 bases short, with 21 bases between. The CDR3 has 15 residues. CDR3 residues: CAMGPPHPGDSPLHF. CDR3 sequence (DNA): TGTGCCATGGGCCCCCCGCACCCGGGCGATTCACCCCTCCACTTT.

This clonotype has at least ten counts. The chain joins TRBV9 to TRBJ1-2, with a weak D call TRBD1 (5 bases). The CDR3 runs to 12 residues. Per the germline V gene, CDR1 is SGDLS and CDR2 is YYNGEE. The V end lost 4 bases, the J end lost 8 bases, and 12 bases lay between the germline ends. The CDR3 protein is CASSKGYGGYTF. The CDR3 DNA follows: TGTGCCAGCAGCAAGGGGTACGGGGGCTACACCTTC. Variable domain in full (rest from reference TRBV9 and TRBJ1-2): DSGVTQTPKHLITATGQRVTLRCSPRSGDLSVYWYQQSLDQGLQFLIQYYNGEERAKGNILERFSAQQFPDLHSELNLSSLELGDSALYFCASSKGYGGYTFGSGTRLTVV.

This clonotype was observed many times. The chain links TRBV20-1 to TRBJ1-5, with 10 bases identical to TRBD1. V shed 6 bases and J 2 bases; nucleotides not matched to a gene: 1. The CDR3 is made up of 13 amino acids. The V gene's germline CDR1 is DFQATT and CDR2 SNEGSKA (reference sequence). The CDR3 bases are TGCAGTGCCGGGACAGGGGGCAATCAGCCCCAGCATTTT. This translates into CSAGTGGNQPQHF.

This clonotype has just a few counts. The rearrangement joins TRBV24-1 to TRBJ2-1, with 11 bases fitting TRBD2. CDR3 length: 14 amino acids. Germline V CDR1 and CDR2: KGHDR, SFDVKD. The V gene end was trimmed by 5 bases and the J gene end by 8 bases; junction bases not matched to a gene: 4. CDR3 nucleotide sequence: TGTGCCACCAGTGGCACTAGCGGGAGCGATGAGCAGTTCTTC. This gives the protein CATSGTSGSDEQFF.

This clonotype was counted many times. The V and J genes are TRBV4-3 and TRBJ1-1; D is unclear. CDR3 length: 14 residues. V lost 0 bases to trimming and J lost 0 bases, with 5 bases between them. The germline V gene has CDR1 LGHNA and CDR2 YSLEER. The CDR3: CASSQDEVNTEAFF. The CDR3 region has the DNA TGCGCCAGCAGCCAAGATGAGGTGAACACTGAAGCTTTCTTT.

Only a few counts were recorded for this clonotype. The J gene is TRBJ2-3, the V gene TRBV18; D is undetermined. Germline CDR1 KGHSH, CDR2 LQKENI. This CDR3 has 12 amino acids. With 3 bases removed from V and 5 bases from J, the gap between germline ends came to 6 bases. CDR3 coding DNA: TGTGCCAGCTCACCTCAAATAGATACGCAGTATTTT. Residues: CASSPQIDTQYF. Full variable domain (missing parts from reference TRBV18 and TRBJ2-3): NAGVMQNPRHLVRRRGQEARLRCSPMKGHSHVYWYRQLPEEGLKFMVYLQKENIIDESGMPKERFSAEFPKEGPSILRIQQVVRGDSAAYFCASSPQIDTQYFGPGTRLTVL.

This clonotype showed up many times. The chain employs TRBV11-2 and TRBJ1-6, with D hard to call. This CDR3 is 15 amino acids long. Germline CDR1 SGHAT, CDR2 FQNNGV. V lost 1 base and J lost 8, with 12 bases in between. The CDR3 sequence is CASSLARGRDSPLHF. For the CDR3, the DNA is TGTGCCAGCAGCTTAGCCCGGGGAAGGGATTCACCCCTCCACTTT.